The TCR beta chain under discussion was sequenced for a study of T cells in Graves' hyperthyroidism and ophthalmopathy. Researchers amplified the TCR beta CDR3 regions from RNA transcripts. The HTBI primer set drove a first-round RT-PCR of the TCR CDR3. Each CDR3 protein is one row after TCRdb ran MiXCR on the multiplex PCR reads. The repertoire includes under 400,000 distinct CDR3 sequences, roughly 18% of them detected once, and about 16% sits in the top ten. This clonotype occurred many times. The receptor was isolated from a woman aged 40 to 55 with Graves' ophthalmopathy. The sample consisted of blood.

CDR3 nucleotides: TGTGCCAGCCAGCAGAGGACAGTGCAAGAAAACACCATATATTTT. Encoded protein: CASQQRTVQENTIYF. The gene calls are TRBV19 and TRBJ1-3, with D tentatively TRBD1 (6 bases). CDR1 and CDR2 (germline): LNHDA, SQIVND (reference sequence). Between the trimmed V and J ends, which lost 9 bases and 6 bases, there was a span of 21 bases. The CDR3 sequence is 15 residues long.